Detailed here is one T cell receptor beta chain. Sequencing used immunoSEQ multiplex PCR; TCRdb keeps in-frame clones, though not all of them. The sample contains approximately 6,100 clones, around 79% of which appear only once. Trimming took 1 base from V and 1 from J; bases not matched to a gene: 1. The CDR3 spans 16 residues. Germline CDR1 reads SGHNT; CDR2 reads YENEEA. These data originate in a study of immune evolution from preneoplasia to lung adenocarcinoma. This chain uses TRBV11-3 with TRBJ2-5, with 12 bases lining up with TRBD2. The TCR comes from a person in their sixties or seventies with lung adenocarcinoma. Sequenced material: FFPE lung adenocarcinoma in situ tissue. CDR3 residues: CASSLGLAGAQETQYF. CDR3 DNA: TGTGCCAGCAGCTTAGGACTAGCGGGGGCCCAAGAGACCCAGTACTTC. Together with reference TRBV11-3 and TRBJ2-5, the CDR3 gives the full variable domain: EAGVVQSPRYKIIEKKQPVAFWCNPISGHNTLYWYLQNLGQGPELLIRYENEEAVDDSQLPKDRFSAERLKGVDSTLKIQPAELGDSAVYLCASSLGLAGAQETQYFGPGTRLLVL.